This TCR beta chain was identified during a study of OX40 agonist ivuxolimab in advanced cancers. About the investigation overall: Ivuxolimab, which targeted the costimulatory receptor OX40 (CD134), was an agonistic, fully human IgG2 monoclonal antibody. Intravenous ivuxolimab was administered to patients every 2 weeks at six dose levels: 0.01, 0.1, 0.3, 1.5, 3 and 10 mg/kg. Of the roughly 52 dose-escalation patients, hepatocellular carcinoma was present in 19, melanoma in some 15, renal cell carcinoma in 9 and head and neck cancer in 9. A male proportion of around 80% and a mean age of approximately 61 years, ranging from roughly 23 to 90, were recorded for the dose-escalation cohort. Patients were allowed to have had prior anti-PD-1, anti-PD-L1 or anti-CTLA-4 therapy, and around 41% of the dose-escalation patients had previously received checkpoint inhibitors. Partial responses were achieved by three dose-escalation patients, of whom one had hepatocellular carcinoma and two had cutaneous melanoma. The point of sequencing TCRbeta in the periphery was to test whether ivuxolimab changed TCR sequence diversity and drove clonal T-cell expansion. The monotherapy dose-escalation portion (N of about 50 patients) of the phase I ivuxolimab trial is reported in the paper. General study outcomes and caveats: After ivuxolimab, more expanded clones were found on average in CD8+ T cells than in CD4+ T cells. In the 0.1-3.0 mg/kg groups, partial responders had among the lowest normalized peripheral clonal expansion, particularly in CD8+ T cells. Low levels of normalized T-cell clonal expansion were also seen in some patients who did not respond. At doses of 0.1 to 3.0 mg/kg, clonal expansion of both CD4+ and CD8+ T cells in blood was seen between baseline and week 6. The antigen specificity of the peripheral T cells that underwent clonal expansion was not determined.

The trial excluded patients who had a history of autoimmune disease or were on systemic immunosuppression. Peripheral blood for TCR sequencing was collected from all dose cohorts at baseline, on cycle 4 day 1, and on cycle 7 day 1. The samples were taken from a phase I, first-in-human, multicenter, open-label dose-escalation trial of ivuxolimab. The trial enrolled adults with locally advanced or metastatic head and neck squamous cell, hepatocellular, melanoma or renal cell carcinoma. Before TCR sequencing, CD4+ T cells and CD8+ T cells from peripheral blood were sorted into separate populations. Genomic DNA was extracted from sorted cells for sequencing of the TCRbeta CDR3 region. The immunoSEQ Assay was used to sequence the TCRbeta CDR3 regions. TCRdb carries this immuneACCESS record with in-frame sequences only. Its versions omit some clonotypes, under half of them owing to an unresolved V gene in the studies checked, with the rest unexplained. In all, the sample holds around 31,000 clones, and approximately 90% of those were seen once. In total, the top ten clones hold about 32% of the sample.

The V end gives up 5 bases and the J end 2 bases, leaving 10 bases in the junction not matched to a gene. The CDR3 sequence holds 16 residues, the cysteine and phenylalanine included. The kept DNA is CDR3 alone, 48 bases in frame from the first base. The germline V gene sets CDR1 to SNHLY and CDR2 to FYNNEI. For this clone: Its specific antigen is unknown. Qualities for individual bases were not recorded, and no much larger clone is one base off.

The chain is assembled from TRBV2 and TRBJ2-3; 7 junctional bases match TRBD1. This specimen consisted of CD4+ or CD8+ T cells sorted from blood, obtained in a trial of the OX40 agonist ivuxolimab. The origin of this receptor is an adult with an advanced solid tumor such as melanoma, head and neck, liver or kidney cancer. The bases read TGTGCCAGCAGTAGTTTAGGGACAGAAAACACAGATACGCAGTATTTT. This codes for CASSSLGTENTDTQYF. Supplemented by the reference TRBV2 and TRBJ2-3 proteins around the CDR3, the complete variable domain is EPEVTQTPSHQVTQMGQEVILRCVPISNHLYFYWYRQILGQKVEFLVSFYNNEISEKSEIFDDQFSVERPDGSNFTLKIRSTKLEDSAMYFCASSSLGTENTDTQYFGPGTRLTVL.